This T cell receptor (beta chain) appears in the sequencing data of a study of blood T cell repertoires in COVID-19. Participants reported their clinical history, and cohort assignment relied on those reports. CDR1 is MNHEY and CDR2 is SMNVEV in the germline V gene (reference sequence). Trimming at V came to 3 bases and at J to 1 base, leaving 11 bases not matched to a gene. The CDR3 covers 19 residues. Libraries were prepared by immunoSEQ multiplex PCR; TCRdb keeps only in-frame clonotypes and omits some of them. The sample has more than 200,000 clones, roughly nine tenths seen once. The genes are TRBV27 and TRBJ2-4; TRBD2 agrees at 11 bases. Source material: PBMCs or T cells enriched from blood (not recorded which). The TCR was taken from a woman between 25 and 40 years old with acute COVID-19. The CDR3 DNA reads TGTGCCAGCAGTTTGCTAGCGGGGGGCTCATGGGACGCCAAAAACATTCAGTACTTC. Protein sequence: CASSLLAGGSWDAKNIQYF.